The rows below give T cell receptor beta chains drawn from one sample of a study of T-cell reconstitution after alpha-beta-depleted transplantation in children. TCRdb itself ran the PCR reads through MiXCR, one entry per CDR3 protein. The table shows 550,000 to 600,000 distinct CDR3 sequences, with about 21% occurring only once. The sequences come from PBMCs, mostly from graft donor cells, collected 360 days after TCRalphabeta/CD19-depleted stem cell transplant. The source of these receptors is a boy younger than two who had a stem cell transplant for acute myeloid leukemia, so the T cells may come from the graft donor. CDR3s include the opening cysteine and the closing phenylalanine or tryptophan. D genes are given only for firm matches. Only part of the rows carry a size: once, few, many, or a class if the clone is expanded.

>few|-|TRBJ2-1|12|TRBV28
TGTGCCAGCACTGGGGGGAACAATGAGCAGTTCTTC
CASTGGNNEQFF
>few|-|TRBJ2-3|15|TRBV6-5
TGTGCCAGCAGTTACTCGTCCGGGGGAACAGATACGCAGTATTTT
CASSYSSGGTDTQYF
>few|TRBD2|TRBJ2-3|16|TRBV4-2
TGTGCCAGCAGCCACGCAATAGCGGGAAGAGCAGATACGCAGTATTTT
CASSHAIAGRADTQYF
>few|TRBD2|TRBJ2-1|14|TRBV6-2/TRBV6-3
TGTGCCAGCTCCTGGGGGGGAGCGTACAATGAGCAGTTCTTC
CASSWGGAYNEQFF
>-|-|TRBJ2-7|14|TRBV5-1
TGCGCCAGCAGGGGGGTGGTCAGCTCCTACGAGCAGTACTTC
CASRGVVSSYEQYF
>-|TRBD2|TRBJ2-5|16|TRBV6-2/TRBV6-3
TGTGCCAGCAGTCGCCTGAGTAGCGGGGGACAAGAGACCCAGTACTTC
CASSRLSSGGQETQYF
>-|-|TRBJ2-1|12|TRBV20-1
TGCAGCCTGACAGAAACCTACAATGAGCAGTTCTTC
CSLTETYNEQFF
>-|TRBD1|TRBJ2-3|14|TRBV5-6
TGTGCCAGCGACACAGGGGGCGACTCAGATACGCAGTATTTT
CASDTGGDSDTQYF
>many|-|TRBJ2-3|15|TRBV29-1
TGCAGCGTCGTCGGAGACAGGTTCCTCACAGATACGCAGTATTTT
CSVVGDRFLTDTQYF
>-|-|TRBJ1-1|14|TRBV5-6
TGTGCCAGCAGCTCGTGGACCCAGAACACTGAAGCTTTCTTT
CASSSWTQNTEAFF
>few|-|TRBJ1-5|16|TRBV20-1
TGCAGTGCTAAAGAAAAAGGTGGGATCCCTAATCAGCCCCAGCATTTT
CSAKEKGGIPNQPQHF
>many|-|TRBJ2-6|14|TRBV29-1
TGCAGCGTTAGTCTGTCCTCTGGGGCCAACGTCCTGACTTTC
CSVSLSSGANVLTF
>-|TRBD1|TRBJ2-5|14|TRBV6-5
TGTGCCAGCAGTCACAGGGGGCTCCAAGAGACCCAGTACTTC
CASSHRGLQETQYF
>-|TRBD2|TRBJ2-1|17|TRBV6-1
TGTGCCAGCAGCCTCTTAAGGGAACTAGCGGGGGCGGATGAGCAGTTCTTC
CASSLLRELAGADEQFF
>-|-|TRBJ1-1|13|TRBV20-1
TGCAGTGCTAGCGGATACCGGGACACTGAAGCTTTCTTT
CSASGYRDTEAFF
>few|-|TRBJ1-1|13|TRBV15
TGTGCCACCAGCAGAGAGTTCCTAGGGAGAGCTTTCTTT
CATSREFLGRAFF
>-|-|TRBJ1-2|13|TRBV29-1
TGCAGCCTCTCCGGAGGGGGGACCAGAGGCTACACCTTC
CSLSGGGTRGYTF
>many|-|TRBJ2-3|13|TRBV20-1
TGCAGTGCTGGGTTCTGGGACACAGATACGCAGTATTTT
CSAGFWDTDTQYF
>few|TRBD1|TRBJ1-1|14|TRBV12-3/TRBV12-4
TGTGCCAGCAGGGTGACAGGGGGGCACACTGAAGCTTTCTTT
CASRVTGGHTEAFF